Following are 5 T cell receptor beta chains from one sample sequenced in a study of identical twins. TCRdb re-derived calls from the 5' RACE reads in MiXCR, one entry per CDR3 protein. This table has around 480,000 distinct CDR3 sequences, approximately 15% appearing once. The data were also submitted as part of a second study, on yellow fever vaccine responses in identical twins.

Sequencing was carried out using CD4+ T cells sorted from blood. Source of these receptors: a woman aged 18-35 years in good health.

V gene TRBV9 combines with J gene TRBJ2-7; 7 nucleotides agree with TRBD1. This CDR3 contains 15 residues. V lost 3 bases, J lost 3 bases, and 9 bases stayed unmatched. CDR1 is SGDLS and CDR2 is YYNGEE in the germline V gene. The CDR3 spells CASSASGTEYYEQYF. CDR3 DNA sequence: TGTGCCAGCAGCGCCTCCGGGACAGAATACTACGAGCAGTACTTC.

The V call is TRBV10-3, the J call TRBJ1-5; the D is unclear. This CDR3 is built from 13 residues. V was trimmed by 0 bases and J by 6 bases, leaving 6 bases between them. Per germline, CDR1 ENHRY and CDR2 SYGVKD. Here the CDR3 DNA reads TGTGCCATCAGTGAGTCAGGGAGTCAGCCCCAGCATTTT. Protein: CAISESGSQPQHF.

This clonotype was observed a few times. The V gene is TRBV5-1, the J gene TRBJ2-5, with D possibly matching TRBD1 (5 bases). The length of the CDR3 is 16 residues. The V gene lost 0 bases and the J gene lost 1 base, with 13 bases spanning the gap. Germline V gives CDR1 SGHRS, CDR2 YFSETQ. The DNA for the CDR3 is TGCGCCAGCAGCTTGGCCGGTGACAGACGCCAAGAGACCCAGTACTTC. It codes for CASSLAGDRRQETQYF.

This clonotype has more than one count but fewer than ten. The DNA of the CDR3 is TGTGCCAGCAGCGTAGCGCGGTGGACCGGGGAGCTGTTTTTT. Protein product: CASSVARWTGELFF. The gene calls are TRBV9 and TRBJ2-2; D is uncertain. Germline loops: CDR1 SGDLS, CDR2 YYNGEE. The CDR3 has 14 amino acids. Between the trimmed V and J ends, which lost 0 bases and 5 bases, there was a span of 8 bases.

This clonotype has more than one count but fewer than ten. The chain couples TRBV5-5 to TRBJ2-1; TRBD2 matches 7 bases. CDR3 size: 15 residues. Unmatched junction bases numbered 7, after V lost 0 bases and J lost 7 bases. The germline CDR1 and CDR2 sequences are SGHKS and YYEKEE (reference sequence). CDR3 sequence reads: CASSLVPQGGNEQFF. CDR3 sequence (DNA): TGTGCCAGCAGCTTGGTACCCCAGGGAGGGAATGAGCAGTTCTTC.